The clone carrying this TCR beta chain was seen many times. TCR alpha and beta CDR3 regions were amplified from RNA using iRepertoire nested multiplex PCR. TCRdb independently ran MiXCR on the multiplex PCR reads; one entry per CDR3 protein. This table has roughly 200,000 distinct CDR3 sequences, over 30% appearing once. These data belong to a study of glioma-infiltrating T cells. The sequenced sample consisted of glioma tissue, nonneoplastic brain tissue, or PBMCs (not recorded which). This TCR derives from a human donor with low-grade glioma or glioblastoma, undergoing nonglioma brain surgery, or in good health (not recorded which).

The CDR3 loop reads CSAKSGTSGTDTQYF. In DNA, the CDR3 is TGCAGTGCTAAATCCGGGACTAGCGGCACAGATACGCAGTATTTT. The gene calls are TRBV20-1 and TRBJ2-3; TRBD2 agrees at 10 bases. The length of the CDR3 is 15 residues. Losses at the gene ends were 4 bases for V and 1 base for J; bases not matched to a gene: 5. Germline V gives CDR1 DFQATT, CDR2 SNEGSKA (reference sequence).